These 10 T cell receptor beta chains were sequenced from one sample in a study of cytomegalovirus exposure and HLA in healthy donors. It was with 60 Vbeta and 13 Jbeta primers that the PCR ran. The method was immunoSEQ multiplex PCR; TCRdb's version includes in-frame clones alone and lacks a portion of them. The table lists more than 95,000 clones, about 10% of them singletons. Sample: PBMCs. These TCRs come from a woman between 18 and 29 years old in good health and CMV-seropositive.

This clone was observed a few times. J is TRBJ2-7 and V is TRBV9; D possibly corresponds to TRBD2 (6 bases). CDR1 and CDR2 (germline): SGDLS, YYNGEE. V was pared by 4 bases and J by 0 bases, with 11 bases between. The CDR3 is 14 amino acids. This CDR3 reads CASSPIADSYEQYF. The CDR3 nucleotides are TGTGCCAGCAGCCCGATAGCGGACTCCTACGAGCAGTACTTC.

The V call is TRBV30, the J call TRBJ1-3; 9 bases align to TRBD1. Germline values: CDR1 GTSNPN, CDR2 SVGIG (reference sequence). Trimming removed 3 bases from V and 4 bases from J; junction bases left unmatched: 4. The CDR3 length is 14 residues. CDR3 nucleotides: TGTGCCTGGAGCCTACAGGGGGCCGGAAACACCATATATTTT. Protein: CAWSLQGAGNTIYF.

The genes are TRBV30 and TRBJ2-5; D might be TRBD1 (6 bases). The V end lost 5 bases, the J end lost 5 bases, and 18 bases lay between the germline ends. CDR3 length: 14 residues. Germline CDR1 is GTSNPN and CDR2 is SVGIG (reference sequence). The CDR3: CAWGTFRSGETQYF. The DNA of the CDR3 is TGTGCCTGGGGGACATTCCGATCTGGCGAGACCCAGTACTTC. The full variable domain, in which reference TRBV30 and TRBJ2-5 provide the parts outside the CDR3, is SQTIHQWPATLVQPVGSPLSLECTVEGTSNPNLYWYRQAAGRGLQLLFYSVGIGQISSEVPQNLSASRPQDRQFILSSKKLLLSDSGFYLCAWGTFRSGETQYFGPGTRLLVL.

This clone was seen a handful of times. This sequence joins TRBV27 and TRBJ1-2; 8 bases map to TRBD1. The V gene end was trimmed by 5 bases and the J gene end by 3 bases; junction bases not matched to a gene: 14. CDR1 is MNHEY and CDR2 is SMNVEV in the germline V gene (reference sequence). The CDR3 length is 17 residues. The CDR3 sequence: CASSARQGISPYYGYTF. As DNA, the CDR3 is TGTGCCAGCAGTGCGCGACAGGGGATTTCTCCGTACTATGGCTACACCTTC.

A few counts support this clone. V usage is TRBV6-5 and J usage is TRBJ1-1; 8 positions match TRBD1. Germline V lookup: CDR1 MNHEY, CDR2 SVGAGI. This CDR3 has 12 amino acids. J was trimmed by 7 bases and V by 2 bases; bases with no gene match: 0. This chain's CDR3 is CASSYGQGEAFF. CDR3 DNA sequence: TGTGCCAGCAGTTACGGACAGGGTGAAGCTTTCTTT.

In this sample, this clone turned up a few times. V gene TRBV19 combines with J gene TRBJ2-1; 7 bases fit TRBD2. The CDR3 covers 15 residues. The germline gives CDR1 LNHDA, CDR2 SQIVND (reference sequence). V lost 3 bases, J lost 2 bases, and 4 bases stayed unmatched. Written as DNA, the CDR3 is TGTGCCAGTAGTATTGGCGGGGGACCCTACAATGAGCAGTTCTTC. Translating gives CASSIGGGPYNEQFF.

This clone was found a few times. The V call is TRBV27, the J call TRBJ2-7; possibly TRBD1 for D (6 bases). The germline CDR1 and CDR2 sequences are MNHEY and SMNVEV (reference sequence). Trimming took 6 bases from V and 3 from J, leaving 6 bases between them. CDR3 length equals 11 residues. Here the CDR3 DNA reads TGTGCCAGCAGGACAGGCTACGAGCAGTACTTC. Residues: CASRTGYEQYF.

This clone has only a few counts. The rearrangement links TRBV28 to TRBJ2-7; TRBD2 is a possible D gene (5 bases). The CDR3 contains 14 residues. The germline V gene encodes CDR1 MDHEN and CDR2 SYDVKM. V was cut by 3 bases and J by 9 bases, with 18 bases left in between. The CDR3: CASSFGVQVAVQYF. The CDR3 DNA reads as TGTGCCAGCAGTTTCGGGGTGCAGGTGGCTGTGCAGTACTTC.

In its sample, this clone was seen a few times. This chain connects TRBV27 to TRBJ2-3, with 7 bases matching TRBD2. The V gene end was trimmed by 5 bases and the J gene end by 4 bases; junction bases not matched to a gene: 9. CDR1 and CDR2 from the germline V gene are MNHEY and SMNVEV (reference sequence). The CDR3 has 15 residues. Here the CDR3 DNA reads TGTGCCAGCAGTCCCGTGGGCGGGAGCCCAGATACGCAGTATTTT. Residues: CASSPVGGSPDTQYF.

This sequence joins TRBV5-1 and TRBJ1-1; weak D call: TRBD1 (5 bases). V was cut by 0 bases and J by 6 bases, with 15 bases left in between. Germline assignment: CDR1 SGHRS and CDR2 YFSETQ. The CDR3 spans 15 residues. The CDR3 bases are TGCGCCAGCAGCTTGGAGGGGCGGGGACTCTCTGAAGCTTTCTTT. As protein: CASSLEGRGLSEAFF. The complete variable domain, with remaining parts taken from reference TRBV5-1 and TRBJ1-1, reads KAGVTQTPRYLIKTRGQQVTLSCSPISGHRSVSWYQQTPGQGLQFLFEYFSETQRNKGNFPGRFSGRQFSNSRSEMNVSTLELGDSALYLCASSLEGRGLSEAFFGQGTRLTVV.